A selection of T cell receptor beta chains follows, all from one sample in a study of T cell responses to AZD1222 COVID-19 vaccine. Only in-frame clones appear in the TCRdb table, and some are missing; sequencing was by immunoSEQ multiplex PCR. The sample includes some 140,000 clones, more than 85% of them seen just once. The source was peripheral blood, collected on day 0 of AZD1222 vaccination. Receptors originate from an adult in good health. CDR3s include the opening cysteine and the closing phenylalanine or tryptophan. Fields, in order: CDR3 protein, D gene, J gene, V gene. D genes are given only for firm matches.

CDR3: CAWRRRLQASNQPQHF; D: .; J: TRBJ1-5; V: TRBV30
CDR3: CASSDPLMPGANVLTF; D: .; J: TRBJ2-6; V: TRBV2
CDR3: CASSLTSSGANVLTF; D: .; J: TRBJ2-6; V: TRBV7-2
CDR3: CASTPGLKAEQYF; D: .; J: TRBJ2-7; V: TRBV19
CDR3: CASNLPLGGPGYGYTF; D: .; J: TRBJ1-2; V: TRBV7-3
CDR3: CASSKVSQNEQFF; D: .; J: TRBJ2-1; V: TRBV21-1
CDR3: CASRNSGEKTQYF; D: .; J: TRBJ2-5; V: TRBV6-5
CDR3: CSVETDHYGYTF; D: .; J: TRBJ1-2; V: TRBV29-1
CDR3: CSVAGTGVQPQHF; D: TRBD1; J: TRBJ1-5; V: TRBV29-1
CDR3: CASSYLPRAQHF; D: .; J: TRBJ1-5; V: TRBV6-2/TRBV6-3
CDR3: CASSSRRGPNEKLFF; D: .; J: TRBJ1-4; V: TRBV27
CDR3: CSVVLGQATEAFF; D: .; J: TRBJ1-1; V: TRBV29-1
CDR3: CASSQERGALDGYTF; D: .; J: TRBJ1-2; V: TRBV18
CDR3: CASSSYPGTSGRALNEQFF; D: TRBD2; J: TRBJ2-1; V: TRBV5-1
CDR3: CASSLRTGPYEQYF; D: .; J: TRBJ2-7; V: TRBV11-2
CDR3: CASSSPGNTEAFF; D: .; J: TRBJ1-1; V: TRBV6-5
CDR3: CASSYHLSGQGFGYTF; D: TRBD1; J: TRBJ1-2; V: TRBV6-5
CDR3: CASSGNSGRQGTGELFF; D: TRBD2; J: TRBJ2-2; V: TRBV19
CDR3: CASSQDRGLNQPQHF; D: TRBD1; J: TRBJ1-5; V: TRBV19
CDR3: CASSRLAPDYEQYF; D: TRBD2; J: TRBJ2-7; V: TRBV28
CDR3: CASSRRALASTDTQYF; D: .; J: TRBJ2-3; V: TRBV7-8
CDR3: CASSPDKYSPLHF; D: .; J: TRBJ1-6; V: TRBV3-1/TRBV3-2
CDR3: CASSLNLGNTIYF; D: .; J: TRBJ1-3; V: TRBV27
CDR3: CASTAGGPLDEQFF; D: .; J: TRBJ2-1; V: TRBV27